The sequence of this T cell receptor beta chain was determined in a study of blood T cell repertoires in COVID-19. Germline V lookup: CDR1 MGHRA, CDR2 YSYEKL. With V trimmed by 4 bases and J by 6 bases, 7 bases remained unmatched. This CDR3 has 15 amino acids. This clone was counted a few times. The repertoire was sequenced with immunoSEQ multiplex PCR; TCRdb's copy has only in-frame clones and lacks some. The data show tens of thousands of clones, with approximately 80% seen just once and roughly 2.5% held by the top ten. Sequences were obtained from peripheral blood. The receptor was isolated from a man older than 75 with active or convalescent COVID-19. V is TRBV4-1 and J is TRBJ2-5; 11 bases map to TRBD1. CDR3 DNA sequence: TGCGCCAGCAGCCGCCCCGGACAGGGGGCAAAGACCCAGTACTTC. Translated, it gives CASSRPGQGAKTQYF.